One T cell receptor (beta chain) is described in this entry. CDR3 size: 15 residues. The V end lost 4 bases, the J end lost 1 base, and 11 bases lay between the germline ends. Germline CDR1 reads WSHSY; CDR2 reads SAAADI. Isolated RNA was reverse transcribed into cDNA used as the sequencing template. Using immunoSEQ multiplex PCR, the repertoire was profiled, and TCRdb retains in-frame clones only, with some absent. The top ten hold about 17% of the sample, which has some 100,000 clones, just under 60% seen once. This sample was included in a study of CD8+ T cells in alopecia areata. The wider study: Severity scoring for treated patients was based on the percentage of affected scalp area.

The sample's treatment: oral pan-JAK inhibitor, 5-10 mg twice daily. This sequence was found in a human donor with alopecia areata. V and J are TRBV10-2 and TRBJ1-3, with D unresolved. This specimen consisted of CD8+ T cells sorted from blood, obtained around week 55, from a patient treated with tofacitinib. CDR3 amino acids: CASSVKADSGNTIYF. For the CDR3, the DNA is TGCGCCAGCAGTGTCAAGGCGGATTCTGGAAACACCATATATTTT.